This TCR beta chain was sequenced for a study of T-cell reconstitution after alpha-beta-depleted transplantation in children. This CDR3 is built from 16 residues. With V trimmed by 5 bases and J by 10 bases, 15 bases remained unmatched. CDR1 and CDR2 from the germline V gene are SEHNR and FQNEAQ (reference sequence). The authors prepared the TCRbeta library with unique molecular identifiers. TCRdb re-called the PCR reads through MiXCR, storing one row per CDR3 protein. The sample contains hundreds of thousands of distinct CDR3 sequences, roughly 15% of which appear only once. This clonotype was observed a handful of times.

The chain is built from TRBV7-9 and TRBJ2-1; 9 positions agree with TRBD2. The source of this sequence is a human donor who donated a stem cell graft to a child with acute myeloid leukemia. The sample was PBMCs from the stem cell graft donor, taken from the stem cell graft. In DNA, the CDR3 is TGTGCCAGCAGCCCTTCCCCGGCTAGCGGGGTTAAAGAGCAGTTCTTC. This encodes CASSPSPASGVKEQFF.